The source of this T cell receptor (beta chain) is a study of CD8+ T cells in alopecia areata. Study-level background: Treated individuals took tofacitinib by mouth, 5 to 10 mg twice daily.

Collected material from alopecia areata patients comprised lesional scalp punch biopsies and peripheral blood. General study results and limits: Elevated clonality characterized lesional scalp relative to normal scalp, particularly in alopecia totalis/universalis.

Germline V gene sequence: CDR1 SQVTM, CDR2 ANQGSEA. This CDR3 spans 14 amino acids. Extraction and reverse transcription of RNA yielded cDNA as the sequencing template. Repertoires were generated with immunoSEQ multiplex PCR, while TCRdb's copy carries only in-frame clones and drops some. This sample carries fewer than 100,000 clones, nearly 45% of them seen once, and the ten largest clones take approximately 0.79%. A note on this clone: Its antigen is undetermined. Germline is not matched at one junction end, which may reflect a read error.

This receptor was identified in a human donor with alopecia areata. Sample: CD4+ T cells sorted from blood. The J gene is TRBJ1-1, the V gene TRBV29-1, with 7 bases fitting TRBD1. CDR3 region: CSAGEDRPNTEALF. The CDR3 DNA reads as TGCAGCGCCGGGGAGGACAGGCCGAACACTGAAGCTCTCTTT.